This entry is about one T cell receptor (beta chain). Its antigen is unidentified. The entry originates in a study of cytomegalovirus exposure and HLA in healthy donors. Study as a whole: The 90 to 150 validation repertoires used the same platform as the roughly 610 first-cohort repertoires, a later analysis reported. Broader study findings: The study labeled 150 or so TCR beta chains cytomegalovirus-associated. Most TCR sequences were rare, but some public TCRs occurred in many donors.

The method was immunoSEQ multiplex PCR; TCRdb's version includes in-frame clones alone and lacks a portion of them. In the table there are 70,000 to 75,000 clones, around 95% of which are singletons. The germline CDR1 and CDR2 sequences are SGHDN and FVKESK. The CDR3 is 15 residues long. V shed 4 bases and J shed 7 bases, with 16 bases lying between them. The TCR originated in a woman aged 18-30 years in good health and CMV-seropositive. The sample comprised PBMCs. The rearrangement joins TRBV14 to TRBJ1-4, with D perhaps TRBD1 (6 bases). Here the CDR3 reads CASSPRGGQSEKLFF. The DNA for the CDR3 is TGTGCCAGCAGCCCCCGGGGGGGGCAAAGTGAAAAACTGTTTTTT.